This T cell receptor (beta chain) stems from a study of T cells in Graves' hyperthyroidism and ophthalmopathy. Turning to the study itself: Before any treatment, at initial diagnosis, peripheral blood was collected.

V gave up 6 bases and J gave up 7 bases, with 16 bases separating them. This CDR3 spans 13 amino acids. Germline CDR1 reads MDHEN; CDR2 reads SYDVKM. TCR beta CDR3 region amplification was performed from RNA transcripts. Initially, a first-round RT-PCR of the TCR CDR3 employed the HTBI primer set. MiXCR, run by TCRdb on the multiplex PCR reads, gives a single entry per CDR3 protein. The sample consists of approximately 600,000 distinct CDR3 sequences, about 20% of them appearing once. The J gene is TRBJ2-7, the V gene TRBV28; a weak D match, TRBD2 (6 bases). What was sequenced was blood. The sequence derives from a man aged 25 to 40 with Graves' ophthalmopathy. CDR3: CASSDMGGIEQYF. CDR3 nucleotide sequence: TGTGCCAGCAGCGATATGGGCGGGATTGAGCAGTACTTC.